The TCR beta chain under discussion was sequenced for a study of beta chain features in type 1 diabetes. As every portion of the isolated RNA was reverse transcribed, the sequencing read expressed TCRB transcripts. For naive, central memory and regulatory T cell samples, reads averaged around 3.6 million. Only in-frame clones appear in the TCRdb table, and some are missing; sequencing was by immunoSEQ multiplex PCR. Of approximately 260,000 clones in the sample, over 20% were seen once. Points on this clone: Its cognate antigen is unknown.

Trimming pared 0 bases from V and 5 bases from J, leaving 9 bases between. The CDR3 loop spans 14 amino acids. The germline V gene has CDR1 SGHNT and CDR2 YYREEE (reference sequence). Findings and caveats of the study: A moderate, significant TCRB CDR3 shortening appeared in type 1 diabetes across four CD4+ subsets. It was among patients, rather than healthy donors, that naive, central memory and Treg TCRB repertoires appeared more similar. When cDNA is sequenced, cells with high TCR expression could be over-represented. More deletions and fewer insertions at VDJ junctions were seen in type 1 diabetes patients.

The sequencing input was naive CD4+ T cells from blood. The source is a middle-aged woman with type 1 diabetes. The V gene is TRBV5-4, the J gene TRBJ2-1; possibly TRBD2 for D (6 bases). The DNA of the CDR3 is TGTGCCAGCAGCTTGGCGGGAGCGCACAATGAGCAGTTCTTC. It specifies CASSLAGAHNEQFF.